These T cell receptor beta chains were read from a single sample in a study of beta chain features in type 1 diabetes. Method: immunoSEQ multiplex PCR; TCRdb's copy keeps in-frame clones and lacks some. The sample has 430,000 or so clones, approximately 10% seen once. Sequencing used naive CD4+ T cells from blood. The receptors derive from a woman between 18 and 29 years old in good health. The CDR3 runs from the conserved cysteine through the conserved F or W. Fields, in order: D gene, clone size, J gene, CDR3 length, V gene, CDR3 DNA, CDR3 protein. D genes are given only for firm matches. A clone size is listed for some rows: how often the clone was seen (once, few, many), or a class if it is expanded.

>.|.|TRBJ2-3|15|TRBV4-3
TGCGCCAGCAGCAACGGGGGGCCACGCACAGATACGCAGTATTTT
CASSNGGPRTDTQYF
>TRBD2|.|TRBJ2-2|14|TRBV5-1
TGCGCCAGCAGCTTGTTCGGGAGGGCCGGGGAGCTGTTTTTT
CASSLFGRAGELFF
>.|few|TRBJ2-1|15|TRBV6-4
TGTGCCAGCAGTCCCGGCTGGACAGCTTCTAATGAGCAGTTCTTC
CASSPGWTASNEQFF
>.|few|TRBJ1-3|15|TRBV28
TGTGCCAGCAGTTTATCGGATAGCTCTGGAAACACCATATATTTT
CASSLSDSSGNTIYF
>TRBD1|.|TRBJ2-3|15|TRBV28
TGTGCCAGCAGTTTCTGGACAGGATCCACAGATACGCAGTATTTT
CASSFWTGSTDTQYF
>.|.|TRBJ1-3|15|TRBV30
TGTGCCTGGACATACGGGACTTACTCTGGAAACACCATATATTTT
CAWTYGTYSGNTIYF
>.|.|TRBJ1-1|10|TRBV20-1
TGCAGTGCTAGAGGACAGAAAGCTTTCTTT
CSARGQKAFF
>.|few|TRBJ1-2|15|TRBV15
TGTGCCACCAGCAGAGATGTGGGCAGTTCTGATGGCTACACCTTC
CATSRDVGSSDGYTF
>.|few|TRBJ1-1|15|TRBV29-1
TGCAGCGTCAGGCTGATCCTCACCTCGAACACTGAAGCTTTCTTT
CSVRLILTSNTEAFF
>.|.|TRBJ2-5|13|TRBV7-8
TGTGCCAGCAGCTTAGCGCAGGTCGAGACCCAGTACTTC
CASSLAQVETQYF
>.|.|TRBJ2-7|15|TRBV7-2
TGTGCCAGCAGCTCTTCACGGGCACCCTTAGGCGAGCAGTACTTC
CASSSSRAPLGEQYF
>TRBD2|.|TRBJ2-1|19|TRBV30
TGTGCCTGGAGTTTGGGGGCCGGCGGGAGGATCCGTTCCTACAATGAGCAGTTCTTC
CAWSLGAGGRIRSYNEQFF
>TRBD2|.|TRBJ2-1|13|TRBV7-9
TGTGCCAGCAGCTTAGAACTTCTAGCGGCCCAGTTCTTC
CASSLELLAAQFF
>.|few|TRBJ2-5|15|TRBV4-3
TGCGCCAGCAGCCAAGATGGAGCAGGGCCCAAGACCCAGTACTTC
CASSQDGAGPKTQYF
>.|few|TRBJ2-7|14|TRBV7-3
TGTGCCAGCAGCTTAACCGGGGGAGGCAACGAGCAGTACTTC
CASSLTGGGNEQYF
>.|many|TRBJ2-5|12|TRBV4-1
TGCGCCAGCAGCCAAGTGCGTGGCACCCAGTACTTC
CASSQVRGTQYF
>TRBD2|few|TRBJ2-2|15|TRBV2
TGTGCCAGCAAGAGGACTAGGGCTAACACCGGGGAGCTGTTTTTT
CASKRTRANTGELFF
>.|few|TRBJ2-3|16|TRBV9
TGTGCCAGCAGCGTGACGGGACTTCAGAACACAGATACGCAGTATTTT
CASSVTGLQNTDTQYF
>.|.|TRBJ2-3|12|TRBV19
TGTGCCAGTAGTGCTAACACAGATACGCAGTATTTT
CASSANTDTQYF
>TRBD1|.|TRBJ2-3|16|TRBV7-3
TGTGCCAGCAGCCGCGGGACAGGCACTAGGGGAGATACGCAGTATTTT
CASSRGTGTRGDTQYF
>.|few|TRBJ2-7|11|TRBV29-1
TGCAGCGTTTATCGTTGGGGCGAGCAGTACTTC
CSVYRWGEQYF
>.|few|TRBJ1-1|14|TRBV18
TGTGCCAGCTCACCTCCGGGACCCAACACTGAAGCTTTCTTT
CASSPPGPNTEAFF
>.|.|TRBJ2-5|13|TRBV29-1
TGCAGCGGCGAGTACCATAAAGGGGAGACCCAGTACTTC
CSGEYHKGETQYF
>.|many|TRBJ2-5|15|TRBV7-2
TGTGCCAGCAGCTTAAGTTGGACAGTACAAGAGACCCAGTACTTC
CASSLSWTVQETQYF
>.|once|TRBJ1-1|14|TRBV11-3
TGTGCCAGCAGCTTGCTCAGGAGGAACACTGAAGCTTTCTTT
CASSLLRRNTEAFF
>.|.|TRBJ2-5|14|TRBV2
TGTGCCAGCAGGGGGGGTGACTATACGGAGACCCAGTACTTC
CASRGGDYTETQYF
>.|few|TRBJ1-5|13|TRBV7-2
TGTGCCAGCAGCTTAGTGGGGATTCAGCCCCAGCATTTT
CASSLVGIQPQHF
>.|few|TRBJ1-1|9|TRBV29-1
TGCAGCGTTGACGCCGCGATGTTCTTT
CSVDAAMFF
>TRBD1|few|TRBJ2-5|13|TRBV29-1
TGCAGCGTCGAGCAGGGGGCTCAAGAGACCCAGTACTTC
CSVEQGAQETQYF
>.|.|TRBJ2-4|15|TRBV7-2
TGTGCCAGCAGCCCCAGGACAGGGAGGGTAAACATTCAGTACTTC
CASSPRTGRVNIQYF
>TRBD1|few|TRBJ2-7|14|TRBV6-5
TGTGCCAGCAGTTACCTGACAGGGGGCTACGAGCAGTACTTC
CASSYLTGGYEQYF
>.|.|TRBJ1-2|14|TRBV7-9
TGTGCCAGCAGCCCCCAAGGGTTTAACTATGGCTACACCTTC
CASSPQGFNYGYTF
>TRBD2|few|TRBJ2-7|15|TRBV7-2
TGTGCCAGCAGCTCCAGCGGGACGCAGAGCTACGAGCAGTACTTC
CASSSSGTQSYEQYF
>.|.|TRBJ1-1|13|TRBV7-9
TGTGCCAGCAGCTTAAACCAGGGAGCTGAAGCTTTCTTT
CASSLNQGAEAFF
>TRBD1|.|TRBJ1-5|13|TRBV10-3
TGTGCCATCAAACGGGACAGTTATCAGCCCCAGCATTTT
CAIKRDSYQPQHF
>TRBD1|.|TRBJ1-1|14|TRBV7-8
TGTGCCAGCAGCTTAGCGACTGACAGGGGAGAAGCTTTCTTT
CASSLATDRGEAFF
>.|.|TRBJ2-5|11|TRBV29-1
TGCAGCGTTGTCTATAAAGAGACCCAGTACTTC
CSVVYKETQYF
>TRBD1|.|TRBJ1-4|13|TRBV18
TGTGCCAGCTCGCTGGGACAGAATGAAAAACTGTTTTTT
CASSLGQNEKLFF
>TRBD2|few|TRBJ2-5|15|TRBV9
TGTGCCAGCAGCCCAGGGACTAGCGGAGAAGAGACCCAGTACTTC
CASSPGTSGEETQYF
>.|.|TRBJ2-3|15|TRBV15
TGTGCCACCAGTGCTCGGGGGACACTAAGGGATACGCAGTATTTT
CATSARGTLRDTQYF
>TRBD1|few|TRBJ2-1|15|TRBV9
TGTGCCAGCAGCGTAGAGGGGGCCTCCTACAATGAGCAGTTCTTC
CASSVEGASYNEQFF
>.|.|TRBJ2-2|15|TRBV4-2
TGTGCCAGCAGCCAAGTAGCAGCGAACACCGGGGAGCTGTTTTTT
CASSQVAANTGELFF
>TRBD1|.|TRBJ2-2|16|TRBV25-1
TGTGCCAGCAGTGTAGGTGGACAGGGAAGGGCCGGGGAGCTGTTTTTT
CASSVGGQGRAGELFF
>TRBD1|.|TRBJ2-1|19|TRBV14
TGTGCCAGCAGCCAAGGACAGGGGGCGAAGAGCCCCTGGGCCGATGAGCAGTTCTTC
CASSQGQGAKSPWADEQFF
>.|.|TRBJ1-5|12|TRBV28
TGTGCCAGCAGTTTATCCCCGTCGTCCCAGCATTTT
CASSLSPSSQHF
>.|.|TRBJ2-2|12|TRBV7-9
TGTGCCAGCAGCTCGATCAACGGGGAGCTGTTTTTT
CASSSINGELFF
>.|few|TRBJ1-2|16|TRBV9
TGTGCCAGCAGCGTAGCTACGGGGGAAGCTAACTATGGCTACACCTTC
CASSVATGEANYGYTF